These 9 T cell receptor beta chains were sequenced from one sample in a study of T cells in localized non-small cell lung cancer. Profiling relied on immunoSEQ multiplex PCR, and the TCRdb table lists in-frame clones only, not all of them. The sample shows under 700 clones, 35% of them seen only once. Sequenced here: normal lung tissue next to the tumor, sampled before any cancer treatment. The origin of the receptors is a man aged 35-75 years with stage I lung adenocarcinoma.

CDR3 sequence: CASSIAGDRGHEQYF. The CDR3 DNA sequence: TGTGCCAGTAGTATAGCGGGGGACAGGGGACACGAGCAGTACTTC. V usage is TRBV19 and J usage is TRBJ2-7; 10 bases are shared with TRBD1. This CDR3 contains 15 residues. V was clipped by 1 base and J by 5 bases; unmatched bases: 5. Germline V gene lookup returns CDR1 LNHDA and CDR2 SQIVND (reference sequence).

This rearrangement joins TRBV28 to TRBJ1-2, with a weak D call TRBD1 (6 bases). V lost 4 bases, J lost 3 bases, and 9 bases lay in between. This CDR3 has 13 residues. The germline CDR1 and CDR2 sequences are MDHEN and SYDVKM. The chain's CDR3 is CASSSGTYYGYTF. CDR3 nucleotides: TGTGCCAGCAGTTCCGGGACATACTATGGCTACACCTTC.

In this sample, this clone is large. The rearrangement joins TRBV11-3 to TRBJ1-1; no reliable D call. Germline loops: CDR1 SGHNT, CDR2 YENEEA. CDR3 length: 15 residues. Deletions cut 5 bases from V and 2 bases from J, with 15 bases between. The CDR3 loop is CASSPPRPLNTEAFF. In DNA, the CDR3 is TGTGCCAGCAGCCCTCCCCGGCCCCTAAACACTGAAGCTTTCTTT.

The genes are TRBV11-3 and TRBJ2-7; D is tentatively TRBD1 or TRBD2 (5 bases each). Germline-derived CDR1 and CDR2 are SGHNT and YENEEA. The CDR3 length is 14 residues. Between the trimmed V and J ends, which lost 1 base and 4 bases, there was a span of 11 bases. The CDR3 protein is CASSLGQGVYEQYF. The DNA for the CDR3 is TGTGCCAGCAGCTTAGGTCAGGGAGTATACGAGCAGTACTTC.

The CDR3 DNA sequence: TGCGCCAGCGGAAGGAGCTCTAGCACAGATACGCAGTATTTT. Translating it yields CASGRSSSTDTQYF. The genes are TRBV5-1 and TRBJ2-3; D uncertain. Between the trimmed V and J ends, which lost 7 bases and 0 bases, there was a span of 12 bases. CDR1 and CDR2 from the germline V gene are SGHRS and YFSETQ. This CDR3 comprises 14 residues. Full variable domain (missing parts from reference TRBV5-1 and TRBJ2-3): KAGVTQTPRYLIKTRGQQVTLSCSPISGHRSVSWYQQTPGQGLQFLFEYFSETQRNKGNFPGRFSGRQFSNSRSEMNVSTLELGDSALYLCASGRSSSTDTQYFGPGTRLTVL.

The CDR3: CASSRFREGPEAVQHF. The CDR3 nucleotides read TGTGCCAGTAGTAGATTTCGGGAGGGGCCGGAGGCGGTCCAGCATTTT. V gene TRBV19 combines with J gene TRBJ1-5; tentative D call: TRBD1 (5 bases). CDR1 is LNHDA and CDR2 is SQIVND in the germline V gene (reference sequence). The CDR3 length is 16 residues. Between the trimmed V and J ends, which lost 4 bases and 12 bases, there was a span of 25 bases. Drawing the rest from reference TRBV19 and TRBJ1-5, the complete variable domain is DGGITQSPKYLFRKEGQNVTLSCEQNLNHDAMYWYRQDPGQGLRLIYYSQIVNDFQKGDIAEGYSVSREKKESFPLTVTSAQKNPTAFYLCASSRFREGPEAVQHFGDGTRLSIL.

A few counts support this clone. CDR3 in amino acids: CASSQDQGTGELFF. CDR3 nucleotides: TGCGCCAGCAGCCAAGACCAGGGGACCGGGGAGCTGTTTTTT. V and J are TRBV4-1 and TRBJ2-2; TRBD1 is a possible D gene (6 bases). The CDR3 runs 14 residues. The germline V gene has CDR1 MGHRA and CDR2 YSYEKL. Between the trimmed V and J ends, which lost 0 bases and 5 bases, there was a span of 7 bases.

The V call is TRBV19, the J call TRBJ1-6; 8 nucleotides match TRBD1. Germline V lookup: CDR1 LNHDA, CDR2 SQIVND (reference sequence). With V trimmed by 6 bases and J by 9 bases, 10 bases remained unmatched. CDR3 size: 15 residues. The CDR3 here is CASRPGGYRVSPLHF. The CDR3 DNA reads as TGTGCCAGTAGACCAGGGGGCTATCGGGTTTCACCCCTCCACTTT.

This clone is classed as medium-sized. This chain joins TRBV11-3 and TRBJ1-2; 7 bases agree with TRBD1. With V trimmed by 5 bases and J by 4 bases, 7 bases remained unmatched. This CDR3 contains 14 residues. Germline CDR1 reads SGHNT; CDR2 reads YENEEA. The CDR3 DNA reads TGTGCCAGCAGCCCGGCTACAGGGGCCTATGGCTACACCTTC. It yields the protein CASSPATGAYGYTF.